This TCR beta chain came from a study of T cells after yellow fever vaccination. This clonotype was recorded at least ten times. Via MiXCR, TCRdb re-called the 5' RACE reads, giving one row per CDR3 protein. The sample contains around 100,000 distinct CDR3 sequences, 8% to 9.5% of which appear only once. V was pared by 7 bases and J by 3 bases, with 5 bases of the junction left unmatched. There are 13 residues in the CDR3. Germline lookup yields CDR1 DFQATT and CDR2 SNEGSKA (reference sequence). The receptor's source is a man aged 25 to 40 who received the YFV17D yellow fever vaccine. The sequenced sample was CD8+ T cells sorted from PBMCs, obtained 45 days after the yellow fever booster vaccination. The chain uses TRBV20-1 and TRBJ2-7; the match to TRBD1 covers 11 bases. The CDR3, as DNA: TGCAGTGTGGAGGGACAGGGGGTCTACGAGCAGTACTTC. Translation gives CSVEGQGVYEQYF.